This T cell receptor beta chain was retrieved from a study of glioma-infiltrating T cells. Amplification of TCR alpha and beta CDR3 regions from RNA used iRepertoire nested multiplex PCR. MiXCR was run by TCRdb on the multiplex PCR reads, yielding one entry per CDR3 protein. The data show about 93,000 distinct CDR3 sequences, with approximately 39% seen just once and roughly two fifths held by the top ten. From germline, CDR1 is SEHNR and CDR2 FQNEAQ (reference sequence). This CDR3 is 14 amino acids long. The V call is TRBV7-9, the J call TRBJ2-1; D uncertain. The receptor was derived from a human donor with low-grade glioma or glioblastoma, undergoing nonglioma brain surgery, or in good health (not recorded which). The source material was glioma tissue, nonneoplastic brain tissue, or PBMCs (not recorded which). The DNA for the CDR3 is TGTACAAGCAGCCTCCTCTATGCATACAATGAGCAGTTCTTC. Its translation: CTSSLLYAYNEQFF.